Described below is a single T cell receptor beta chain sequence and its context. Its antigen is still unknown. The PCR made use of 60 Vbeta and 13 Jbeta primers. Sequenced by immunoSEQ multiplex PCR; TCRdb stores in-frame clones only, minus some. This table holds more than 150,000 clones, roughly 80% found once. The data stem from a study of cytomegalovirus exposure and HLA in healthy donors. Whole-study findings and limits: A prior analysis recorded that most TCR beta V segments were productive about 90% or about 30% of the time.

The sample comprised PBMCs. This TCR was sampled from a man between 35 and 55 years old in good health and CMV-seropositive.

The CDR3 DNA is TGTGCCAGCAGCGTAGAGATGCGGGGGGCCCAAGAGACCCAGTACTTC. Translating it yields CASSVEMRGAQETQYF. The J gene is TRBJ2-5, the V gene TRBV9; 8 bases match TRBD2. CDR1 SGDLS and CDR2 YYNGEE come from the germline V gene. After removal of 0 bases from V and 1 base from J, the junction contained 5 bases not matched to a gene. This CDR3 has 16 residues.